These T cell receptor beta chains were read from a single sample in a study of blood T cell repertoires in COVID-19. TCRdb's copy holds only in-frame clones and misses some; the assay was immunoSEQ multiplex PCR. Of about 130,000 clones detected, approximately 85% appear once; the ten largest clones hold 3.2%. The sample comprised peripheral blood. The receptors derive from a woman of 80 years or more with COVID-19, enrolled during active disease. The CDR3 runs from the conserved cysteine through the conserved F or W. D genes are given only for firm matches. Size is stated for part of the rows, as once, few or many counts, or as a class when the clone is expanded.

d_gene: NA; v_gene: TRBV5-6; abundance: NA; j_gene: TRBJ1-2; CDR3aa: CASSSGPGRPYYGYTF; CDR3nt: TGTGCCAGCAGCTCGGGCCCAGGGCGTCCTTACTATGGCTACACCTTC
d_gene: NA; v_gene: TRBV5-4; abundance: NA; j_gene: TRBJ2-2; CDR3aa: CASSLAGSGGTGELFF; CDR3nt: TGTGCCAGCAGCTTGGCCGGCAGCGGAGGCACCGGGGAGCTGTTTTTT
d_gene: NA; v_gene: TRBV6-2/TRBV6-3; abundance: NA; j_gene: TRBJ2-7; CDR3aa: CASSPLRGYEQYF; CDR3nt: TGTGCCAGCAGTCCACTTAGGGGCTACGAGCAGTACTTC
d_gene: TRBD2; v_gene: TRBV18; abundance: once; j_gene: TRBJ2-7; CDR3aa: CASSPPGLGLAGVYEQYF; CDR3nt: TGTGCCAGCTCACCACCTGGCCTCGGACTAGCGGGAGTTTACGAGCAGTACTTC
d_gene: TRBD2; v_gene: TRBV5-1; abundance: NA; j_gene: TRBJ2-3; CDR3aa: CASTWRGLAGRNTDTQYF; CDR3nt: TGCGCCAGCACCTGGAGGGGACTAGCGGGTCGGAACACAGATACGCAGTATTTT
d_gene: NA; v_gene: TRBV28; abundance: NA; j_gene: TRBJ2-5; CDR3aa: CASSSRVGRRETQYF; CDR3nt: TGTGCCAGCAGCTCTCGAGTGGGGCGGCGGGAGACCCAGTACTTC
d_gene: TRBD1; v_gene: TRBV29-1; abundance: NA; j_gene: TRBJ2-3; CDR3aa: CSVAAGGTSTDTQYF; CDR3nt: TGCAGCGTTGCCGCAGGGGGTACTAGCACAGATACGCAGTATTTT
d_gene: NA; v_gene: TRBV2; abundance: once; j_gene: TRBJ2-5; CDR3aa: CASRDNQETQYF; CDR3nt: TGTGCCAGCAGGGACAACCAAGAGACCCAGTACTTC
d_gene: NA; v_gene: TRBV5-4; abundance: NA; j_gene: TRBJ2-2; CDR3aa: CASSSEPPGHSNTGELFF; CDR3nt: TGTGCCAGCAGCTCTGAACCTCCGGGACACTCGAACACCGGGGAGCTGTTTTTT
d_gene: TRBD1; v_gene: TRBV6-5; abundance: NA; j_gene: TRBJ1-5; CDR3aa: CASSFGQGRQPQHF; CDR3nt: TGTGCCAGCAGTTTTGGACAGGGACGGCAGCCCCAGCATTTT
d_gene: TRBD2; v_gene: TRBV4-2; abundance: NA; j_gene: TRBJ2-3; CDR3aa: CASSQGLAGGPSTDTQYF; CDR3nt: TGTGCCAGCAGCCAAGGACTAGCGGGAGGGCCTAGCACAGATACGCAGTATTTT
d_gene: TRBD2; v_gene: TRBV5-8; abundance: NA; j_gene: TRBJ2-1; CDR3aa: CASSSTSYGRGSNEQFF; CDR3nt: TGTGCCAGCAGCTCTACTTCATATGGGAGGGGTAGCAATGAGCAGTTCTTC
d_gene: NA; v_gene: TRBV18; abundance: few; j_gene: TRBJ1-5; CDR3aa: CASSADAGQGQPQHF; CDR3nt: TGTGCCAGCTCAGCGGATGCCGGACAAGGCCAGCCCCAGCATTTT
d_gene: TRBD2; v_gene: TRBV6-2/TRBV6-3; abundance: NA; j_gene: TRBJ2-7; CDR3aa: CASSYSTGGPAYEQYF; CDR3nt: TGTGCCAGCAGTTACTCGACGGGGGGGCCCGCCTACGAGCAGTACTTC
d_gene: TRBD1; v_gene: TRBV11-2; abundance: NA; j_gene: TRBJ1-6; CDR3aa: CASSQAGTDNSPLHF; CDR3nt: TGTGCCAGCAGCCAAGCAGGGACAGATAATTCACCCCTCCACTTT
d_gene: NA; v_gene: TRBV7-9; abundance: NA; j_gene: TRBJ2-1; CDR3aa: CASSRDSSYNEQFF; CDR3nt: TGTGCCAGCAGCCGGGACTCCTCCTACAATGAGCAGTTCTTC
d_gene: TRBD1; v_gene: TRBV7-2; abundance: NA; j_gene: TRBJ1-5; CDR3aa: CASSSGQNNQPQHF; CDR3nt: TGTGCCAGCAGCTCGGGACAGAATAATCAGCCCCAGCATTTT
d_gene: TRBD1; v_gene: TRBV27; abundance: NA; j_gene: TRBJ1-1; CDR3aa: CASSFGTGLLNTEAFF; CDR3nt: TGTGCCAGCAGTTTCGGGACAGGGTTATTGAACACTGAAGCTTTCTTT
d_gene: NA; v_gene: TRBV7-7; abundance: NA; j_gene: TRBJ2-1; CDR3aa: CASSLGRGSYNEQFF; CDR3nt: TGTGCCAGCAGCTTGGGCAGGGGCTCCTACAATGAGCAGTTCTTC
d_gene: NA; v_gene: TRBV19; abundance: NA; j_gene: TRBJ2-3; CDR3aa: CASSYQGGDTQYF; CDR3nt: TGTGCCAGTAGTTACCAGGGCGGAGATACGCAGTATTTT
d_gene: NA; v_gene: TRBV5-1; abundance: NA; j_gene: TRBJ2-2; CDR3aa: CASSRDVSSNTGELFF; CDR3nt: TGCGCCAGCAGCCGGGATGTCAGTTCGAACACCGGGGAGCTGTTTTTT
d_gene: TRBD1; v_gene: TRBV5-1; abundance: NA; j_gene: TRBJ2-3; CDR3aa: CASSSTTGADTQYF; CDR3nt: TGCGCCAGCAGCTCGACTACAGGGGCAGATACGCAGTATTTT
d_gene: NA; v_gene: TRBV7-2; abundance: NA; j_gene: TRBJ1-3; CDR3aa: CASSSREGNTIYF; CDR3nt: TGTGCCAGCAGCTCTAGGGAGGGAAACACCATATATTTT
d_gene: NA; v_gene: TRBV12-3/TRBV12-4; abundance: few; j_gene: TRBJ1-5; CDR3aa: CASSRQDQPQHF; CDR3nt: TGTGCCAGCAGTCGACAGGATCAGCCCCAGCATTTT
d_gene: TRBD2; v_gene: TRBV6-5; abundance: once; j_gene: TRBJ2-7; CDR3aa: CASNGGGSYEQYF; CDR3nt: TGTGCCAGCAACGGGGGGGGTTCTTACGAGCAGTACTTC
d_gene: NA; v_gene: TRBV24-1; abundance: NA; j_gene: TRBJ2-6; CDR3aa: CATSDLDSRGANVLTF; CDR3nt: TGTGCCACCAGTGACTTAGACAGTCGTGGGGCCAACGTCCTGACTTTC
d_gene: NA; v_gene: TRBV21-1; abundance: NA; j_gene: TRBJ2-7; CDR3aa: CASSKGLAGAYEQYF; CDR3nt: TGTGCCAGCAGCAAAGGGCTAGCGGGGGCCTACGAGCAGTACTTC
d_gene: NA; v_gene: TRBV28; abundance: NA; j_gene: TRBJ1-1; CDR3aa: CASRPAGERYTEAFF; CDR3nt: TGTGCCAGCAGACCCGCAGGGGAAAGGTATACTGAAGCTTTCTTT
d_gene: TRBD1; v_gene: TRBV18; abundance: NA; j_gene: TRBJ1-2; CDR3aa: CASSPGTGSDYGYTF; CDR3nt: TGTGCCAGCTCACCAGGGACAGGGTCGGACTATGGCTACACCTTC
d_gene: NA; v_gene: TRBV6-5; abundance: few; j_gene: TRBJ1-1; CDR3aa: CASSARANTEAFF; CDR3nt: TGTGCCAGCAGCGCCAGGGCGAACACTGAAGCTTTCTTT
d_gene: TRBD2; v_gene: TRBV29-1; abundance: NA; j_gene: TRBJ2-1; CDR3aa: CSVAGTSGRVGYEQFF; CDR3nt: TGCAGCGTCGCCGGGACTAGCGGGAGGGTTGGCTATGAGCAGTTCTTC
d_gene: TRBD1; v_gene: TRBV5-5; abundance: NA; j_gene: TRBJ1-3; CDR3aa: CASSLARQGDTIYF; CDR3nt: TGTGCCAGCAGCTTGGCGCGGCAGGGGGACACCATATATTTT
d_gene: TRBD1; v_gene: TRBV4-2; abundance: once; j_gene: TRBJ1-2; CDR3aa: CASSQDRSSGYTF; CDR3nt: TGTGCCAGCAGCCAGGACAGGTCTAGTGGCTACACCTTC
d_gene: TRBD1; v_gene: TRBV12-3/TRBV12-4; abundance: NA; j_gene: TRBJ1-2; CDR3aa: CASSGQGYYGYTF; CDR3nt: TGTGCCAGCAGTGGACAGGGTTACTATGGCTACACCTTC
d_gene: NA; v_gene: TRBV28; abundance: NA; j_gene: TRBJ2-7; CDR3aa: CASSLAPLWEQYF; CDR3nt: TGTGCCAGCAGTTTGGCACCCCTTTGGGAGCAGTACTTC
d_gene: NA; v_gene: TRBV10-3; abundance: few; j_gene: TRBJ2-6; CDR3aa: CAVRQSGANVLTF; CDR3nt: TGTGCCGTCAGGCAGTCTGGGGCCAACGTCCTGACTTTC
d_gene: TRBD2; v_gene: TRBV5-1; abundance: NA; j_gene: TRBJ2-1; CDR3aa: CASSPGTSGRYYNEQFF; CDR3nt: TGCGCCAGCAGCCCTGGGACTAGCGGGAGGTACTACAATGAGCAGTTCTTC
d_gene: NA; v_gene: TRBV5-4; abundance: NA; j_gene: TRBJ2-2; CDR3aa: CASSPGTALIGELFF; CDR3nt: TGTGCCAGCAGCCCGGGGACTGCTCTCATCGGGGAGCTGTTTTTT
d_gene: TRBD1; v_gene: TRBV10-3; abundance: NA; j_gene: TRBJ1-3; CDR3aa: CAVLAGTGLGNTIYF; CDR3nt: TGTGCCGTCTTAGCCGGGACAGGCTTAGGGAACACCATATATTTT
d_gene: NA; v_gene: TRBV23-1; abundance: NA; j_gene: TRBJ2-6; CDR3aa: CASSQGTGQPTFLLSGANVLTF; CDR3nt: TGCGCCAGCAGTCAAGGTACCGGACAGCCTACCTTTCTACTCTCTGGGGCCAACGTCCTGACTTTC
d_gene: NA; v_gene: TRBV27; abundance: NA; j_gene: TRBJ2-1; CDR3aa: CASSLFLGSEQFF; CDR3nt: TGTGCCAGCAGTTTATTTCTGGGGAGTGAGCAGTTCTTC
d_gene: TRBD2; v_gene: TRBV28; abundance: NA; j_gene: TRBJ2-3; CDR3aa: CASSQPGLTRDTQYF; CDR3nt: TGTGCCAGCAGCCAACCGGGACTAACTCGGGATACGCAGTATTTT
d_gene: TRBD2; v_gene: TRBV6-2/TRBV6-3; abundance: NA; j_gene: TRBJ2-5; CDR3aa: CASSYSKTSGIKETQYF; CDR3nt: TGTGCCAGCAGTTACTCGAAGACTAGCGGGATAAAAGAGACCCAGTACTTC
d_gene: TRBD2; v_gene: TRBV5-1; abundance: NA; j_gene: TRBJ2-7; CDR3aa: CASSLASSGTPPYEQYF; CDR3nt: TGCGCCAGCAGCTTGGCCTCTAGCGGGACACCCCCCTACGAGCAGTACTTC
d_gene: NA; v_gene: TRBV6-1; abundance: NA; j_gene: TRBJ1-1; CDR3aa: CASSEPLQDTEAFF; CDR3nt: TGTGCCAGCAGTGAACCCTTGCAGGACACTGAAGCTTTCTTT
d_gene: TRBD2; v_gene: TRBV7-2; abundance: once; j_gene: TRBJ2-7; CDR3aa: CASRERGGPSYEQYF; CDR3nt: TGTGCCAGCAGAGAACGGGGGGGTCCCTCCTACGAGCAGTACTTC
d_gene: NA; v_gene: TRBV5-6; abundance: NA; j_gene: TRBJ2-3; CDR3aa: CASSLTGTDTQYF; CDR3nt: TGTGCCAGCAGCTTGACAGGCACAGATACGCAGTATTTT
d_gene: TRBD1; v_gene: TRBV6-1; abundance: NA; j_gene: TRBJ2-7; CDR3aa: CASSDTGTGNYF; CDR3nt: TGTGCCAGCAGTGATACCGGGACAGGGAATTACTTC
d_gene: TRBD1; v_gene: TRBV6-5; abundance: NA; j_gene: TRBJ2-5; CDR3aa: CASSPGTGLETQYF; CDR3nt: TGTGCCAGCAGCCCCGGGACAGGGTTAGAGACCCAGTACTTC
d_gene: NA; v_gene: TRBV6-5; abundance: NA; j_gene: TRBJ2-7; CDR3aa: CASMPQSSYEQYF; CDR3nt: TGTGCCAGCATGCCACAGAGCTCCTACGAGCAGTACTTC
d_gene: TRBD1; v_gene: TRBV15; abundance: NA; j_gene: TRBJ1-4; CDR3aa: CATSTRTGSEKLFF; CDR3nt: TGTGCCACCAGCACTAGGACAGGGAGCGAAAAACTGTTTTTT
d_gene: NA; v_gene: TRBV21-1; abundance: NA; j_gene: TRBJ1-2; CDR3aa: CASSKSNRANYGYTF; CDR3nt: TGTGCCAGCAGCAAATCGAACAGAGCTAACTATGGCTACACCTTC
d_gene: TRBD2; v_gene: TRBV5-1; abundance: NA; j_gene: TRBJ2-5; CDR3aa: CASSSSGGETTQYF; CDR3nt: TGCGCCAGCAGCTCTAGCGGGGGCGAAACGACCCAGTACTTC
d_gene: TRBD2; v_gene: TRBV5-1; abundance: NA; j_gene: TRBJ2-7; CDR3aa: CASSPILAATYEQYF; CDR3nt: TGCGCCAGCAGTCCAATACTAGCGGCTACCTACGAGCAGTACTTC
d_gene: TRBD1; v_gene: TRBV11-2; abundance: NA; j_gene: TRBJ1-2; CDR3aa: CASSSLLTGGNYGYTF; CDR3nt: TGTGCCAGCAGCTCGTTATTGACAGGGGGCAACTATGGCTACACCTTC
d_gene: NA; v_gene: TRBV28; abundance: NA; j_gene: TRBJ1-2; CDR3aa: CASSPTDLIGGYTF; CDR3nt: TGTGCCAGCAGTCCCACTGACCTTATCGGGGGCTACACCTTC
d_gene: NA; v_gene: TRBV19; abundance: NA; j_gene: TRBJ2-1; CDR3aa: CASSIVPGVEQFF; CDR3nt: TGTGCCAGTAGTATAGTACCCGGGGTTGAGCAGTTCTTC
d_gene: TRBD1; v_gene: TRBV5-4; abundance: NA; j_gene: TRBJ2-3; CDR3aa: CASSLSDRSVTQYF; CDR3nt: TGTGCCAGCAGCTTGTCGGACAGGTCCGTAACGCAGTATTTT